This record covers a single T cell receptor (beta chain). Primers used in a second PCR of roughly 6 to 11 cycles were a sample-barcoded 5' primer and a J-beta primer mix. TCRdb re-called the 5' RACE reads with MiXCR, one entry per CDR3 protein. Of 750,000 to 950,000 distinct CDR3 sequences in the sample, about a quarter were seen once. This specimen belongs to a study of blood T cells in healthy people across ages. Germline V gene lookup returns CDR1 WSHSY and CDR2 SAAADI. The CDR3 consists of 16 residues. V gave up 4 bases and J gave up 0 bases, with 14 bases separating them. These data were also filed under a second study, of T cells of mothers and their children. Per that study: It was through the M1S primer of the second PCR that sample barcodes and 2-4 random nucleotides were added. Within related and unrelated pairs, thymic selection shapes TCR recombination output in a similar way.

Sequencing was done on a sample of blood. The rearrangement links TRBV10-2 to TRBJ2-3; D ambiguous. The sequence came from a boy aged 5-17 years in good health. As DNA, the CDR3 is TGCGCCAGCAGTGTCGGACCAGCGACTAGCACAGATACGCAGTATTTT. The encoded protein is CASSVGPATSTDTQYF.